This paragraph reports one T cell receptor beta chain. Its specificity is not known. These data are taken from a study of memory CD4+ T cells and cytomegalovirus serostatus. Single viable CD3+CD4+CD8-CD45RO+ cells were sorted as the memory CD4+ T cells. CDR1 and CDR2 from the germline V gene are SGHRS and YFSETQ. CDR3 length equals 14 residues. V gave up 0 bases and J gave up 10 bases; unmatched junction bases: 0. General study findings and limits: Median bootstrapped AUC for CMV status was about 0.95 originally, about 0.9 US-trained.

Clones were sequenced by immunoSEQ multiplex PCR, and TCRdb holds only the in-frame ones, with some missing. In the table there are 40,000 to 55,000 clones, 80% to 85% of which are singletons. The clonotype originates from an adult in good health and CMV-seropositive. The sequencing sample was made of memory CD4+ T cells from blood. The genes are TRBV5-1 and TRBJ2-1; 14 bases agree with TRBD2. The CDR3 DNA sequence: TGCGCCAGCAGCTTGGGGACTAGCGGGAGGGAGCAGTTCTTC. The encoded protein is CASSLGTSGREQFF.